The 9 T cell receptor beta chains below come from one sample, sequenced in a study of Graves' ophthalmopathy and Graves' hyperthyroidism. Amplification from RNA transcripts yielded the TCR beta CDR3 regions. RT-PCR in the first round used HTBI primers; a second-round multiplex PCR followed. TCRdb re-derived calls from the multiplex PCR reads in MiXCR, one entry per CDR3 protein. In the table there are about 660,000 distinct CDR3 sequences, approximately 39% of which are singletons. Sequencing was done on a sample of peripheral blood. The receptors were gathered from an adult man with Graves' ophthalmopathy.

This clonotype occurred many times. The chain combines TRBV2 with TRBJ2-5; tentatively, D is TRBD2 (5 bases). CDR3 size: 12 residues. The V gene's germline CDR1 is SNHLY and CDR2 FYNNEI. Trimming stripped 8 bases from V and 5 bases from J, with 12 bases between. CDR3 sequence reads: CASGGPRETQYF. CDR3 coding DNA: TGTGCCAGCGGCGGGCCCCGGGAGACCCAGTACTTC.

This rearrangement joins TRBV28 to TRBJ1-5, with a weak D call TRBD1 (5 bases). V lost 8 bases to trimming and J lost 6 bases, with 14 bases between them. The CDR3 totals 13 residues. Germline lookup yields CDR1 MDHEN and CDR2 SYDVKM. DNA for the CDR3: TGTGCCAGCGGGGATCGGGGGGGTCAGCCCCAGCATTTT. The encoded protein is CASGDRGGQPQHF. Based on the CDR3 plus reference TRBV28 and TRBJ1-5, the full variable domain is DVKVTQSSRYLVKRTGEKVFLECVQDMDHENMFWYRQDPGLGLRLIYFSYDVKMKEKGDIPEGYSVSREKKERFSLILESASTNQTSMYLCASGDRGGQPQHFGDGTRLSIL.

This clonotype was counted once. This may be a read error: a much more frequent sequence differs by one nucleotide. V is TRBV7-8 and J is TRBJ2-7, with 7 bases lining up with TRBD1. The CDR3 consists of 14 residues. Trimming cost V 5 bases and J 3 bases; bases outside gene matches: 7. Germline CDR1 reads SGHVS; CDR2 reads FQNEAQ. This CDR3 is CASSDSGTVYEQYF. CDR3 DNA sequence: TGTGCCAGCAGCGATTCCGGGACAGTCTACGAGCAGTACTTC.

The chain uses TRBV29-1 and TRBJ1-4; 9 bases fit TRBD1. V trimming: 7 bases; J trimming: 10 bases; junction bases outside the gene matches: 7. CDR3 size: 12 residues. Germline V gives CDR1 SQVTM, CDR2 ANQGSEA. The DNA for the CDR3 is TGCAGCGCCACAAAGACAGGGGGAAAACTGTTTTTT. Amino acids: CSATKTGGKLFF. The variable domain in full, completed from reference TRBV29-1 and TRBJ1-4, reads SAVISQKPSRDICQRGTSLTIQCQVDSQVTMMFWYRQQPGQSLTLIATANQGSEATYESGFVIDKFPISRPNLTFSTLTVSNMSPEDSSIYLCSATKTGGKLFFGSGTQLSVL.

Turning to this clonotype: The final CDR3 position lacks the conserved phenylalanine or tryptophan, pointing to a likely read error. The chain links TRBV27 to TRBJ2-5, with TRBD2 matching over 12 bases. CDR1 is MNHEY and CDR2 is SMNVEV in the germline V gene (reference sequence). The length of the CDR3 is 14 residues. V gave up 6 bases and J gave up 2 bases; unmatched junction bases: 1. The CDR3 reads CASSLAGGQETQYV. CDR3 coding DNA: TGTGCCAGCAGCCTAGCGGGGGGGCAAGAGACCCAGTACGTC.

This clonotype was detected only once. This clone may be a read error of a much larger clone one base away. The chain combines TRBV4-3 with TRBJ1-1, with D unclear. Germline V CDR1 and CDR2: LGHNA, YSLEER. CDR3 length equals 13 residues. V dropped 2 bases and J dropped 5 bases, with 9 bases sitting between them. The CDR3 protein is CASSQRRSTEAFF. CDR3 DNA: TGCGCCAGCAGCCAAAGGAGGAGTACTGAAGCTTTCTTT.

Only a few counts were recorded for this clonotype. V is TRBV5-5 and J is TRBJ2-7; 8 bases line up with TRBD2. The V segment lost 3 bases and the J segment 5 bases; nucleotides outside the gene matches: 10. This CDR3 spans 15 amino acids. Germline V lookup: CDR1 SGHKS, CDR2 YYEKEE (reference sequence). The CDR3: CASSSLGTSPHEQYF. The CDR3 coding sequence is TGTGCCAGCAGCTCGCTTGGGACTAGTCCCCACGAGCAGTACTTC.

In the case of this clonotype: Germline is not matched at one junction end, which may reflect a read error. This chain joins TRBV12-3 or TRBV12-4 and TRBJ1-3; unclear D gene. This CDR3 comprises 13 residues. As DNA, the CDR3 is TGTGCCAGCAGTTTAAGTTCGGGAAGCACCATATATTTT. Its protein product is CASSLSSGSTIYF.

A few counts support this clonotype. Here the CDR3 DNA reads TGCAGTGCTAGAGCTGGGAAAACCACCGGGGAGCTGTTTTTT. Translated, it gives CSARAGKTTGELFF. The chain carries TRBV20-1 and TRBJ2-2, with D hard to call. Trimming took 1 base from V and 4 from J, leaving 10 bases between them. CDR3 length: 14 amino acids. CDR1 DFQATT and CDR2 SNEGSKA come from the germline V gene (reference sequence).